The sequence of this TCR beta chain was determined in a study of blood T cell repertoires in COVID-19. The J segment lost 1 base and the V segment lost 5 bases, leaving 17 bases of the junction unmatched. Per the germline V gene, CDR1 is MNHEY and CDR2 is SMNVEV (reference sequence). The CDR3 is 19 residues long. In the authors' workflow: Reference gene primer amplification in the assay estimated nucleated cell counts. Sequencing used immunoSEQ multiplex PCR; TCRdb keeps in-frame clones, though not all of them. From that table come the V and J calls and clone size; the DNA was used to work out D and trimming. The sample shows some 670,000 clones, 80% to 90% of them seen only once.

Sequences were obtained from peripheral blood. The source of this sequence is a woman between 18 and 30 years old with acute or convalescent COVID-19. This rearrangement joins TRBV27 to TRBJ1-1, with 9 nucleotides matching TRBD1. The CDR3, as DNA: TGTGCCAGCAGTCCCATCACAGGGGGCAGCTTCAACCCGAACACTGAAGCTTTCTTT. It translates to CASSPITGGSFNPNTEAFF.